This T cell receptor (beta chain) emerged from a study of T cells expressing NK-cell markers. Overall study context: Researchers got TCR beta repertoires out of sorted CD3+CD56+NKG2C+, CD3+CD56+NKG2C- and CD3+CD56-NKG2C+ T cells. Sequencing covered eight donors, seven HCMV-seropositive and one seronegative.

A remark on this clonotype: The antigen is undetermined.

UMI-tagged 5'RACE template switching yielded the TCR beta cDNA. Using the 5' RACE reads, TCRdb records one entry per CDR3 protein without DNA. This sample's table has roughly 380,000 distinct CDR3 sequences. Study results and limitations: In a group of several donors, dominant NKG2C+ clonotypes represented about 1.0-8% of CD8+ T cells.

Germline loops: CDR1 SGHNT, CDR2 YENEEA. The CDR3 length is 14 residues. The source material was blood T cells: a sorted CD56 or NKG2C T cell subset, CD4+ or CD8+ T cells, or bulk PBMC T cells (not recorded which). The rearrangement uses TRBV11-3 and TRBJ2-5. The TCR comes from a man aged 18-75 years in good health. CDR3 region: CASSLRGGEETQYF.